Here is one TCR beta chain with its context. The entry originates in a study of PD-1 blockade in classical Hodgkin lymphoma. The table came from immunoSEQ multiplex PCR; TCRdb's copy has only in-frame clones and leaves some out. The sample includes tens of thousands of clones, more than 60% of them seen just once. Time point: cycle 4 day 1 (C4D1), after about 6 weeks of nivolumab. All trial patients relapsed after autologous stem cell transplantation. This CDR3 region has 11 residues. From germline, CDR1 is MNHNS and CDR2 SASEGT. V dropped 7 bases and J dropped 2 bases, with 5 bases sitting between them.

The chain uses TRBV6-1 and TRBJ1-2, with unresolved D. The origin of this receptor is a human donor with classical Hodgkin lymphoma. Sequencing used peripheral blood mononuclear cells (PBMCs), obtained before the fourth cycle of nivolumab. The CDR3 DNA reads as TGTGCCAGCACGTTCAACTATGGCTACACCTTC. Protein: CASTFNYGYTF.